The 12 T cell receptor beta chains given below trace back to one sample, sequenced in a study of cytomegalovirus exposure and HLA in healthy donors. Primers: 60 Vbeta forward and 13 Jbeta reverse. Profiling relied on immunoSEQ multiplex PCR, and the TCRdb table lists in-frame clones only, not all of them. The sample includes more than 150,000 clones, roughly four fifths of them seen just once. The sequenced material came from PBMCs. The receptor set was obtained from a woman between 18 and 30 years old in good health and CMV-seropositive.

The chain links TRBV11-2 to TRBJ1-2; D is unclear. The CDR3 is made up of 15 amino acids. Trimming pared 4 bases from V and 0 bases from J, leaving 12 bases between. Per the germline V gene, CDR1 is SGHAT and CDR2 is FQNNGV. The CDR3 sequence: CASSSPGGSNYGYTF. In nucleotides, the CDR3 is TGTGCCAGCAGCTCTCCCGGAGGCTCTAACTATGGCTACACCTTC.

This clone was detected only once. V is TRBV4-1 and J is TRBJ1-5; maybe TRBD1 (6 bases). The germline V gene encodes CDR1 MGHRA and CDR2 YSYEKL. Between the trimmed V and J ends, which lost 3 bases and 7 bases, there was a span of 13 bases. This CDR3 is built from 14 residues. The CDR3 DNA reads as TGCGCCAGCAGCCATGAACAGGGCCGGCAGCCCCAGCATTTT. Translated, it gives CASSHEQGRQPQHF.

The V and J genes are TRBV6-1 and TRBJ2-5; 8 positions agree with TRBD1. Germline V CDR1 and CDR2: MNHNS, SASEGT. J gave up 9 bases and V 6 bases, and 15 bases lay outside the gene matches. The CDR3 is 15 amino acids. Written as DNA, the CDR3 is TGTGCCAGCAGATTTGCGTTTCAGGGGGCGGTAGCCCAGTACTTC. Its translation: CASRFAFQGAVAQYF.

The CDR3 loop reads CASSWRGGYNEQFF. The CDR3 bases are TGTGCCAGCAGTTGGCGGGGGGGCTACAATGAGCAGTTCTTC. The V and J genes are TRBV6-5 and TRBJ2-1; 9 positions agree with TRBD2. CDR1 is MNHEY and CDR2 is SVGAGI in the germline V gene. With V trimmed by 4 bases and J by 3 bases, 1 base remained unmatched. The CDR3 length is 14 residues.

The CDR3 reads CASSSDYLGDEQFF. CDR3 coding DNA: TGTGCCAGCAGCTCGGACTACCTTGGCGATGAGCAGTTCTTC. The genes are TRBV7-3 and TRBJ2-1, with a tentative D call TRBD2 (6 bases). Between the trimmed V and J ends, which lost 4 bases and 8 bases, there was a span of 15 bases. The CDR3 has 14 residues. Germline CDR1 SGHTA, CDR2 FQGTGA.

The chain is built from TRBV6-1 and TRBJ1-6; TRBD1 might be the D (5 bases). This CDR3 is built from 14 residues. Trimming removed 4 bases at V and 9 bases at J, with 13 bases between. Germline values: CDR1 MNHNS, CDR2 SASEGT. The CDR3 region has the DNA TGTGCCAGCAGTGGACCCGGGGGAAGTTCACCCCTCCACTTT. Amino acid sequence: CASSGPGGSSPLHF.

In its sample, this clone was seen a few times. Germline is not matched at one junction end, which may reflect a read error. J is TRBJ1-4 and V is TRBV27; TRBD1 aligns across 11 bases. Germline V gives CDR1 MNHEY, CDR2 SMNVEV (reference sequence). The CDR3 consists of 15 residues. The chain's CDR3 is CASGLTGTGGEKLFF. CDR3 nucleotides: TGTGCCAGCGGTTTAACCGGGACAGGGGGTGAAAAACTGTTTTTT.

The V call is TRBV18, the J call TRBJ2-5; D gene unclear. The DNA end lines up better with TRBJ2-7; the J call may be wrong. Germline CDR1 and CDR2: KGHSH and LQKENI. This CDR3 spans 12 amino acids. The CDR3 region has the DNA TGTGCCAGCTCACGGGCCGCCCACGAGCAGTACTTC. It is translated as CASSRAAHEQYF.

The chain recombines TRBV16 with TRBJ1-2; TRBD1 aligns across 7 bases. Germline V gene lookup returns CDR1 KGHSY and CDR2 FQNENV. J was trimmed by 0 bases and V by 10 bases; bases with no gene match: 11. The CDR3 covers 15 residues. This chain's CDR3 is CATQTGHLSNYGYTF. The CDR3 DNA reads TGTGCCACACAGACAGGGCACCTATCTAACTATGGCTACACCTTC.

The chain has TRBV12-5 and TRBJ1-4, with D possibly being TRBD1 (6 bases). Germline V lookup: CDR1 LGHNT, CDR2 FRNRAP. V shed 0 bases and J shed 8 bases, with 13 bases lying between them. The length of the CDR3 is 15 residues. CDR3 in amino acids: CASGLVSGGAEKLFF. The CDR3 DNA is TGTGCTAGTGGTTTGGTCTCGGGGGGCGCGGAAAAACTGTTTTTT. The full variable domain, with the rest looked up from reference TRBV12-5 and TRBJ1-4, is DARVTQTPRHKVTEMGQEVTMRCQPILGHNTVFWYRQTMMQGLELLAYFRNRAPLDDSGMPKDRFSAEMPDATLATLKIQPSEPRDSAVYFCASGLVSGGAEKLFFGSGTQLSVL.

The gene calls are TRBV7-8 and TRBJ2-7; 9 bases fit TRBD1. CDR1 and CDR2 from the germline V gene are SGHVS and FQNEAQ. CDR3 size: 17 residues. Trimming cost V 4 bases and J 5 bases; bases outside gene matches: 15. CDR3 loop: CASSSNTPGTGMDEQYV. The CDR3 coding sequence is TGTGCCAGCAGCTCAAACACGCCCGGGACAGGGATGGACGAGCAGTACGTC.

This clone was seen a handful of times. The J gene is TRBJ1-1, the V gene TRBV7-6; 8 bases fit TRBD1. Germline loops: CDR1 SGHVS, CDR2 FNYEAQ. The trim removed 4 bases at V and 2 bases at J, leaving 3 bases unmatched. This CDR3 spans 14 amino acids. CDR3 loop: CASSSGTGNTEAFF. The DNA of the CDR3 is TGTGCCAGCAGCTCCGGGACAGGCAACACTGAAGCTTTCTTT. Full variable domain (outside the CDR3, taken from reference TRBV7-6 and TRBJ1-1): GAGVSQSPRYKVTKRGQDVALRCDPISGHVSLYWYRQALGQGPEFLTYFNYEAQQDKSGLPNDRFSAERPEGSISTLTIQRTEQRDSAMYRCASSSGTGNTEAFFGQGTRLTVV.